The rows below give T cell receptor beta chains drawn from one sample of a study of blood T cells in healthy people across ages. TCRdb re-called the 5' RACE reads through MiXCR, storing one row per CDR3 protein. The sample lists 600,000 to 1,000,000 distinct CDR3 sequences; 25% were seen once. These same records also appear under a second study, on T cells of mothers and their children.

The sample taken for sequencing was blood. Receptors were obtained from a boy younger than 18 in good health. The CDR3 runs from the conserved cysteine through the conserved F or W. Fields, in order: CDR3 DNA, CDR3 protein, clone size, V gene, J gene, D gene. D genes are given only for firm matches. Not every row has a clone size; where given, it reads once, few, many or a size class.

TGTGCCAGTAGTATATCAGGGGGGATTGGCAATGAGCAGTTCTTC	CASSISGGIGNEQFF	.	TRBV19	TRBJ2-1	.
TGTGCCAGCAGCGGAATCGACAGGGGAGGTACCGGGGAGCTGTTTTTT	CASSGIDRGGTGELFF	.	TRBV9	TRBJ2-2	TRBD1
TGTGCCAGCACGGGACTAGCGGGAGGCAATGAGCAGTTCTTC	CASTGLAGGNEQFF	few	TRBV27	TRBJ2-1	TRBD2
TGTGCCAGCAGCTTAGCCGGGTTCACTGAAGCTTTCTTT	CASSLAGFTEAFF	few	TRBV7-9	TRBJ1-1	.
TGTGCCAGCACCCACCCAGGGGCCGGAGGAGATACGCAGTATTTT	CASTHPGAGGDTQYF	.	TRBV6-2/TRBV6-3	TRBJ2-3	.
TGTGCCAGCGGCTTGAGGGGCGGATCCTACAATGAGCAGTTCTTC	CASGLRGGSYNEQFF	.	TRBV7-3	TRBJ2-1	.
TGTGCCAGCAGCCCCCTTGGGGCGGAAGCCAAAAACATTCAGTACTTC	CASSPLGAEAKNIQYF	.	TRBV25-1	TRBJ2-4	.
TGTGCCAGCAGCTTTCTGGCCCCCGGGGAGCTGTTTTTT	CASSFLAPGELFF	.	TRBV7-3	TRBJ2-2	.
TGTGCCAGCTCACCCGCGGGACCGAACTATGGCTACACCTTC	CASSPAGPNYGYTF	.	TRBV18	TRBJ1-2	.
TGTGCCAGCAGCTTACTTAGAATTAATGAGCAGTTCTTC	CASSLLRINEQFF	many	TRBV7-2	TRBJ2-1	.
TGTGCCAGCAGTCAAGGAAGGGAGACCCAGTACTTC	CASSQGRETQYF	few	TRBV6-5	TRBJ2-5	.
TGCAGTGAGCGGATTCCGATATACAATGAGCAGTTCTTC	CSERIPIYNEQFF	few	TRBV20-1	TRBJ2-1	.
TGCAGTGCTGACTCGGCAGACGAGTCATCCTACGAGCAGTACTTC	CSADSADESSYEQYF	few	TRBV20-1	TRBJ2-7	.
TGTGCCAGCAGTTTAATGGTTTTCGGCACCGGGGAGCTGTTTTTT	CASSLMVFGTGELFF	.	TRBV28	TRBJ2-2	.
TGTGCCAGCAGCACCAGCGGGAGCTATAGGGAGCAGTTCTTC	CASSTSGSYREQFF	few	TRBV7-9	TRBJ2-1	TRBD2
TGTGCCCTCCCCGGGACAGGGGCCCATAATTCACCCCTCCACTTT	CALPGTGAHNSPLHF	few	TRBV3-1	TRBJ1-6	TRBD1
TGTGCCAGCAGTTGGACGGGAAGGGGACAGGGTTACAATGAGCAGTTCTTC	CASSWTGRGQGYNEQFF	few	TRBV12-3/TRBV12-4	TRBJ2-1	TRBD1
TGTGCCAGCAGCTTTTCTACAGATGGCTACACCTTC	CASSFSTDGYTF	.	TRBV7-9	TRBJ1-2	.
TGTGCCATCAGCAGGGACAGGGGGGGAGATACGCAGTATTTT	CAISRDRGGDTQYF	.	TRBV10-3	TRBJ2-3	TRBD1
TGCAGCGTTGAAGATTCCAGGTTGGAAGAAAAACTGTTTTTT	CSVEDSRLEEKLFF	.	TRBV29-1	TRBJ1-4	.
TGCAGCGCTAGAGATGGAACTAGCGGACTCACCGGGGAGCTGTTTTTT	CSARDGTSGLTGELFF	.	TRBV20-1	TRBJ2-2	TRBD2
TGCGCCAGCAGCTTGGAGGGCGACGCCGGGGAGCTGTTTTTT	CASSLEGDAGELFF	few	TRBV5-1	TRBJ2-2	.
TGTGCCAGCAGGGGGACTAGCGGGAGCTCCTACAATGAGCAGTTCTTC	CASRGTSGSSYNEQFF	.	TRBV5-4	TRBJ2-1	TRBD2
TGTGCCAGCTCACCATGGCAGGAGAACACTGAAGCTTTCTTT	CASSPWQENTEAFF	few	TRBV18	TRBJ1-1	.
TGTGCCAGCAGAACTAGCGGGAAAGAGACCCAGTACTTC	CASRTSGKETQYF	many	TRBV6-5	TRBJ2-5	TRBD2
TGTGCCAGCTTCGGGAGTCCCGGGACAAACGATGAGCAGTTCTTC	CASFGSPGTNDEQFF	few	TRBV2	TRBJ2-1	.
TGCAGCGTTGTAAGACAGGGTCTTCACGAGCAGTACTTC	CSVVRQGLHEQYF	.	TRBV29-1	TRBJ2-7	TRBD1
TGCGCCGGCAGCCGCATCGAAACCTATCCCGACGAGCAGTACTTC	CAGSRIETYPDEQYF	.	TRBV4-1	TRBJ2-7	.
TGTGCCAGCAGTCCGTTCAAGCGGGGCTTGAGCACAGATACGCAGTATTTT	CASSPFKRGLSTDTQYF	.	TRBV12-3/TRBV12-4	TRBJ2-3	TRBD2
TGTGCCAGCAGCTTAGCGTTTGGTGGCCATTTCAAAAACATTCAGTACTTC	CASSLAFGGHFKNIQYF	few	TRBV7-2	TRBJ2-4	.
TGTGCCAGCAGTGTGGGACTAGCGACAACCAATGAGCAGTTCTTC	CASSVGLATTNEQFF	few	TRBV6-4	TRBJ2-1	TRBD2
TGTGCCAGCAGCTTGGCGGGAAGCTATAATTCACCCCTCCACTTT	CASSLAGSYNSPLHF	many	TRBV28	TRBJ1-6	.
TGTGCCAGCAGTTCCACACCTCAGGGGGGGGTAGCCAAAAACATTCAGTACTTC	CASSSTPQGGVAKNIQYF	.	TRBV12-3/TRBV12-4	TRBJ2-4	.
TGTGCCAGCAGTGGATTTGGGACAGGGGGTTTTGGCTACACCTTC	CASSGFGTGGFGYTF	.	TRBV25-1	TRBJ1-2	TRBD1
TGTGCCAGCAGCCGTACTAGCGAGTCCACAGATACGCAGTATTTT	CASSRTSESTDTQYF	.	TRBV13	TRBJ2-3	TRBD2
TGTGCCAGCAGTTTAAAGCGGGAGGGCCCAGATACGCAGTATTTT	CASSLKREGPDTQYF	.	TRBV27	TRBJ2-3	TRBD2
TGTGCCAGCAGCACCCCGGGACAACTGTATGGCTACACCTTC	CASSTPGQLYGYTF	many	TRBV2	TRBJ1-2	.
TGTGCCAGCAGCTTGCTACGGGAGAGTTGGCAAGAGACCCAGTACTTC	CASSLLRESWQETQYF	.	TRBV5-6	TRBJ2-5	.
TGTGCCAGCAGCCAAGATCCGGGGGCTGGAGGAGAGACCCAGTACTTC	CASSQDPGAGGETQYF	many	TRBV4-2	TRBJ2-5	.
TGTGCCAGCAGCCAAGAACTATTTACTATGAACAATGAGCAGTTCTTC	CASSQELFTMNNEQFF	.	TRBV4-2	TRBJ2-1	.